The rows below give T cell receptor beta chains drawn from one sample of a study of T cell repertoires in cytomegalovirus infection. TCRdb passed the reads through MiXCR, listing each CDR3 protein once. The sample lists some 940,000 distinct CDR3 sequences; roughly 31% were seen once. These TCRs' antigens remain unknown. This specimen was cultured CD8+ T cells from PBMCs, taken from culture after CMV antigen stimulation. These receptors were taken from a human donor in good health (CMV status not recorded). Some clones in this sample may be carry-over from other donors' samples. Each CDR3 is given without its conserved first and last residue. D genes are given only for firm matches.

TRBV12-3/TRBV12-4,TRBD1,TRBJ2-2,ASDREDTGELF
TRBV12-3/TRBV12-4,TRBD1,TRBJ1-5,ASSTDRGPVQPQH
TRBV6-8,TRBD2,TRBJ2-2,ASSPGLAGGTRTGELF
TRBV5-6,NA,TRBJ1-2,ASSLGDIANYGYT
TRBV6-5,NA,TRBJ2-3,ASSATGIDTQY
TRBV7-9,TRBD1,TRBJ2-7,ASSLRADRDRNSYEQY
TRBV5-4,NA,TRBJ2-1,ASSPYSYSYNEQF
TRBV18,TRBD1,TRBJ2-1,ASSPGTGQDEQF
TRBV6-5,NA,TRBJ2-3,ASSYETVSSTDTQY
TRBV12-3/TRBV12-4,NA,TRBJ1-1,ASSLNGIPDTEAF
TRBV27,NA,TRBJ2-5,ASSSGQTRPEETQY
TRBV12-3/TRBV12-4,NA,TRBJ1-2,ASSLAFGRSQGYT
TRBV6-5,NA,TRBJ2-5,ASRYRAMGETQY
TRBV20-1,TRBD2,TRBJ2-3,SGRPPGLAGIYTDTQY
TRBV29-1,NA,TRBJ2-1,SVEVWAGEQF
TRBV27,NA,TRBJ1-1,ASSLISPRNTEAF
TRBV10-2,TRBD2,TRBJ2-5,ASGGLAGASTQETQY
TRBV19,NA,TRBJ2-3,ASSIALKGTTSTDTQY
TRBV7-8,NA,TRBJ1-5,ASSQPAGVSNQPQH
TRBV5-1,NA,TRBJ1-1,ASSLARLGKNTEAF
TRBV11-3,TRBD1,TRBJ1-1,ASSLMTGARDTEAF
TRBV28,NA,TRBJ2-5,ASSPLRTVTEETQY
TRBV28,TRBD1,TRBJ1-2,ASSLFGTGSISYGYT
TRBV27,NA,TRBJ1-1,ASSQGSGRTEAF
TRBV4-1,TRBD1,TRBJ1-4,ASSQAGTDYEKLF
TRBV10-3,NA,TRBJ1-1,AITVGTVNTEAF
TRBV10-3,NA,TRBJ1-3,AIRELIANGNTIY
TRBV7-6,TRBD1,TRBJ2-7,ASSSALDRGPYEQY
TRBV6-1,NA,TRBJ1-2,ASSEARQEPRYGYT
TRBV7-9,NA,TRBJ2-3,ASSLPTTATDTQY
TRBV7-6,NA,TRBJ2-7,ASSADTGYEQY
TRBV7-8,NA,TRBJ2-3,ASSLEGPDTDTQY
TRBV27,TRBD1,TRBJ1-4,ASSLASPGDRAQEKLF
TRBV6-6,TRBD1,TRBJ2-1,ASSSGTGKGNEQF
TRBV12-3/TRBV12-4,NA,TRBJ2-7,ASSLSDTYYEQY
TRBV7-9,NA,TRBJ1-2,ASSADYGYT
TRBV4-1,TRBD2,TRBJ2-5,ASSTQRLAGGQETQY
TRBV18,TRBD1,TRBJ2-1,ASSPWLDRGDREQF
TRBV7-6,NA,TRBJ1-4,ASSPSPGVIGPNEKLF
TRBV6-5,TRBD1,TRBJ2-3,ASSYWPPGGLVTDTQY
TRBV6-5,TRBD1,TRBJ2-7,ASSRDRRYEQY
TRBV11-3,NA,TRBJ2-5,ASSSRSGGKETRY
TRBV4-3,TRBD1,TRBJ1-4,ASSQGQGRNEKLF
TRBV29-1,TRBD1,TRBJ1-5,SVATGGPNQPQH
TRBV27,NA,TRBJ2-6,ASSVGVLNVLT
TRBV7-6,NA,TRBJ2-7,ASSLGAGQDYEQY
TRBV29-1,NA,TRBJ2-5,SVDGQNNQETQY
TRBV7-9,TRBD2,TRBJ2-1,ASRLSGGINEQF
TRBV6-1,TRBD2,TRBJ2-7,ASKGGLAQYEQY
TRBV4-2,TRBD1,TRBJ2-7,ASSQITTGVYEQY
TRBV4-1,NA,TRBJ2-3,ASSQARLSRGVADTQY
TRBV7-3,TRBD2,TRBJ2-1,ASSPGLAGDNEQF
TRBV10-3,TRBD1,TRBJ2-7,AISEGQGSYEQY
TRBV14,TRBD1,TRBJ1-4,ASSHMGQEHEKLF